This T cell receptor beta chain was captured in a study of T cell responses to AZD1222 COVID-19 vaccine. Study findings and constraints: Vaccine-associated CD4 TCRs spanned spike, dominant at 160-218 and 743-854. Unmutated variant regions are reportedly the target of nearly half of TCRs that are spike-specific.

Sequencing used immunoSEQ multiplex PCR; TCRdb keeps in-frame clones, though not all of them. The sample records 86,000 or so clones, approximately 90% being singletons. CDR3 size: 15 residues. The V gene end was trimmed by 4 bases and the J gene end by 1 base; junction bases not matched to a gene: 5. CDR1 and CDR2 from the germline V gene are KGHDR and SFDVKD. Regarding this clone: Its cognate antigen is unknown.

The V gene is TRBV24-1, the J gene TRBJ2-5; 7 positions match TRBD1. This TCR was recovered from an adult in good health. The source was peripheral blood, collected on day 0 of MenACWY control vaccination. This chain's CDR3 is CATSEATGAQETQYF. Here the CDR3 DNA reads TGTGCCACCAGTGAGGCAACAGGGGCCCAAGAGACCCAGTACTTC.